This T cell receptor beta chain was observed in a study of blood T cell repertoires in COVID-19. Whole-study context: COVID-19 samples from acute and convalescent phases originated in the United States, Italy and Spain.

Assignments of participants to cohorts depended upon their own reported clinical history. The study counted Cohort 3 donors as recovered given two negative PCRs, clearance, or symptom resolution. CDR1 is SGHVS, CDR2 FQNEAQ, per germline. This CDR3 spans 14 amino acids. V shed 8 bases and J shed 0 bases, with 13 bases lying between them. TCRdb's table, derived via immunoSEQ multiplex PCR, lists solely in-frame clones and lacks some. The sample gives a few hundred thousand clones, approximately 78% of which show up once; 9.2% is in the top ten. The clonotype was recovered from a man aged 35 to 55 who had recovered from COVID-19. Sequencing was carried out using PBMCs or T cells enriched from blood (not recorded which). The J gene is TRBJ2-5, the V gene TRBV7-8; no reliable D call. This chain's CDR3 is CASSRSLNQETQYF. CDR3 in DNA: TGTGCCAGCTCAAGAAGCCTGAACCAAGAGACCCAGTACTTC.